These 9 T cell receptor beta chains came from one sample sequenced in a study of T-cell memory formation after mild COVID-19. TCRdb independently ran MiXCR on the 5' RACE reads; one entry per CDR3 protein. The sample yields more than 300,000 distinct CDR3 sequences, 13% to 15% seen once. Material for sequencing was PBMCs or a T cell subset sorted from them (not recorded which). The receptors originated from a man between 18 and 35 years old who had mild COVID-19 (a few samples of this study predate the infection). Cell type and time point are not known.

Comment on this clonotype: This clone may be a read error of a much larger clone one base away. J is TRBJ1-1 and V is TRBV4-2; D gene ambiguous. From germline, CDR1 is LGHNA and CDR2 YNFKEQ. Trimming took 0 bases from V and 0 from J, leaving 8 bases between them. CDR3 length: 15 residues. The CDR3 nucleotides are TGTGCCAGCAGCCAAGATACATTAATGAACACTGAAGCTTTCTTT. This encodes CASSQDTLMNTEAFF.

This clonotype was seen a few times. V usage is TRBV24-1 and J usage is TRBJ2-5; 9 positions agree with TRBD1. V trimming: 9 bases; J trimming: 3 bases; junction bases outside the gene matches: 4. The germline CDR1 and CDR2 sequences are KGHDR and SFDVKD. The CDR3 spans 13 residues. DNA for the CDR3: TGTGCCACCTCGACAGGGGGGGAAGAGACCCAGTACTTC. Its protein product is CATSTGGEETQYF.

The chain couples TRBV19 to TRBJ1-2, with D hard to call. Looked up from germline, CDR1 is LNHDA and CDR2 is SQIVND (reference sequence). This CDR3 has 11 amino acids. Trimming removed 5 bases from V and 10 bases from J, with 11 bases in between. The CDR3 DNA reads as TGTGCCAGTAGTCAGAGGAGGGACTACACCTTC. Its translation: CASSQRRDYTF.

The sample holds many counts of this clonotype. V gene TRBV9 combines with J gene TRBJ1-6; D is possibly TRBD1 (6 bases). The CDR3 sequence is 15 residues long. V lost 3 bases and J 7 bases, leaving 14 bases between the germline ends. Germline assignment: CDR1 SGDLS and CDR2 YYNGEE. The CDR3 DNA reads TGTGCCAGCAGCGACCACGGGGGCTTCAATTCACCCCTCCACTTT. Its translation: CASSDHGGFNSPLHF.

This clonotype showed up just a few times. V and J are TRBV19 and TRBJ1-1; unclear D gene. This CDR3 spans 13 amino acids. Looked up from germline, CDR1 is LNHDA and CDR2 is SQIVND (reference sequence). Trimming shortened V by 10 bases and J by 1 base, and 13 bases separated the two germline ends. DNA for the CDR3: TGTGCCACCGAGGACGGATCGAACACTGAAGCTTTCTTT. Translated: CATEDGSNTEAFF.

This clonotype was seen more than once but under ten times. The chain recombines TRBV5-1 with TRBJ1-3, with D unresolved. Deletions cut 0 bases from V and 1 base from J, with 8 bases between. The germline gives CDR1 SGHRS, CDR2 YFSETQ. This CDR3 has 15 residues. CDR3 sequence (DNA): TGCGCCAGCAGCTTGGTTCCAGATTCTGGAAACACCATATATTTT. Its translation: CASSLVPDSGNTIYF.

The V and J genes are TRBV6-6 and TRBJ2-3; the D gene could be TRBD1 or TRBD2 (5 bases each). Germline V gives CDR1 MNHNY, CDR2 SVGAGI (reference sequence). This CDR3 has 15 residues. V was clipped by 5 bases and J by 3 bases, with 15 bases between them. DNA of the CDR3: TGTGCCAGCAGTATCCGGGGCCCGCGGACAGATACGCAGTATTTT. Amino acids: CASSIRGPRTDTQYF.

This clonotype was seen once. The chain employs TRBV10-3 and TRBJ1-3; D is ambiguous. This CDR3 comprises 14 residues. The germline V gene has CDR1 ENHRY and CDR2 SYGVKD. V was pared by 5 bases and J by 0 bases, with 8 bases between. The CDR3 loop is CAISRYSSGNTIYF. As DNA, the CDR3 is TGTGCCATCAGTCGTTATAGCTCTGGAAACACCATATATTTT.

This clonotype turned up a few times. V and J are TRBV5-5 and TRBJ1-5; D remains ambiguous. With 3 bases removed from V and 8 bases from J, the gap between germline ends came to 9 bases. The germline V gene encodes CDR1 SGHKS and CDR2 YYEKEE (reference sequence). The CDR3 is made up of 12 amino acids. CDR3 nucleotides: TGTGCCAGCAGCTCCCCGTTTGAGCCCCAGCATTTT. Its translation: CASSSPFEPQHF.